These 7 T cell receptor beta chains originate from one sample sequenced in a study of cytomegalovirus exposure and HLA in healthy donors. PCR primers comprised 60 Vbeta and 13 Jbeta primers. Assay: immunoSEQ multiplex PCR; the TCRdb copy retains only in-frame clones and omits some. The table includes 150,000 to 250,000 clones, more than 75% detected once. Sample: PBMCs. The origin of the receptors is a woman between 50 and 59 years old in good health and CMV-seropositive.

The chain combines TRBV11-2 with TRBJ1-2, with D tentatively TRBD1 (5 bases). The CDR3 covers 16 residues. The V and J ends lost 3 bases and 7 bases respectively, with 21 bases between them. Germline CDR1 SGHAT, CDR2 FQNNGV. The CDR3 DNA reads as TGTGCCAGCAGCTTGGCTCAGGGATGGCCTCGAAGTGGCTACACCTTC. It yields the protein CASSLAQGWPRSGYTF.

The genes are TRBV25-1 and TRBJ2-7, with 7 bases fitting TRBD1. V was pared by 5 bases and J by 3 bases, with 10 bases of the junction left unmatched. This CDR3 comprises 15 residues. Germline lookup yields CDR1 MGHDK and CDR2 SYGVNS. In nucleotides, the CDR3 is TGTGCCAGCAGTCCCCAAAACAGGGGAATCTACGAGCAGTACTTC. Amino acid sequence: CASSPQNRGIYEQYF.

The chain uses TRBV4-1 and TRBJ2-2, with a tentative D call TRBD2 (6 bases). This CDR3 is built from 15 residues. The V end lost 8 bases, the J end lost 4 bases, and 17 bases lay between the germline ends. CDR1 MGHRA and CDR2 YSYEKL come from the germline V gene. The CDR3 is CASGLMGGGTGELFF. In DNA form, the CDR3 reads TGCGCCAGCGGGCTCATGGGGGGTGGCACCGGGGAGCTGTTTTTT.

As concerns this clone: At one end, the junction sequence differs from germline, possibly due to a read error. The rearrangement links TRBV7-9 to TRBJ1-1, with 9 bases fitting TRBD1. The length of the CDR3 is 17 residues. Germline V lookup: CDR1 SEHNR, CDR2 FQNEAQ (reference sequence). The CDR3 nucleotides read TGTTCCAGCAGCTTTGAACAGGGGGCGTTCATGAACACTGAAGCTTTCTTT. Amino acids: CSSSFEQGAFMNTEAFF.

The rearrangement links TRBV5-4 to TRBJ1-1; 8 positions agree with TRBD1. The CDR3 consists of 14 residues. V was clipped by 0 bases and J by 5 bases; unmatched bases: 3. Germline V gives CDR1 SGHNT, CDR2 YYREEE (reference sequence). The CDR3 spells CASSLVQGATEAFF. In DNA form, the CDR3 reads TGTGCCAGCAGCTTGGTGCAGGGGGCGACTGAAGCTTTCTTT.

This clone was picked up one time. The rearrangement joins TRBV4-2 to TRBJ1-4; 7 bases fit TRBD1. The germline V gene encodes CDR1 LGHNA and CDR2 YNFKEQ. This CDR3 is 15 amino acids long. With 1 base clipped from V and 8 bases from J, the junction kept 7 bases outside the gene matches. The CDR3 region is CASSQVDRVGEKLFF. CDR3 sequence (DNA): TGTGCCAGCAGCCAAGTCGACAGGGTGGGGGAAAAACTGTTTTTT.

The rearrangement joins TRBV10-3 to TRBJ2-2; maybe TRBD1 (6 bases). CDR1 is ENHRY and CDR2 is SYGVKD in the germline V gene. This CDR3 is built from 15 residues. V was clipped by 3 bases and J by 1 base, with 9 bases between them. The CDR3 nucleotides are TGTGCCATCAGTGAAGGCAGGGGGAACACCGGGGAGCTGTTTTTT. Translation: CAISEGRGNTGELFF.